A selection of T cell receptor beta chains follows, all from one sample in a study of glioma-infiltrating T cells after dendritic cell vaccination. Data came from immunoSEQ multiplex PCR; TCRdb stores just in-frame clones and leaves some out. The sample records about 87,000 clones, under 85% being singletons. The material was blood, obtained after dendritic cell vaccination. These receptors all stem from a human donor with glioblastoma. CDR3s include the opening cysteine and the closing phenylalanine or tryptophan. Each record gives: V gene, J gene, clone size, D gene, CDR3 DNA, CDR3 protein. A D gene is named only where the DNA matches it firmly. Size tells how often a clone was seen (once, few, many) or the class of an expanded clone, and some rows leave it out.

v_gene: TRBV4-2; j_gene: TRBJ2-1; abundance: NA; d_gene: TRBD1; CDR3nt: TGTGCCAGCAGCCAACCACAGGGGGCAATTAGCAATGAGCAGTTCTTC; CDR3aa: CASSQPQGAISNEQFF
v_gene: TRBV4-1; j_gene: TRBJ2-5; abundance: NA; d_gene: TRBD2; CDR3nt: TGCGCCAGCAGCCGCAGCGGGGGGGCCGTTGAGACCCAGTACTTC; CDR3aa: CASSRSGGAVETQYF
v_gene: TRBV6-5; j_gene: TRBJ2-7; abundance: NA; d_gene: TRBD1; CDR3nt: TGTGCCAGCAGTTACGACAGGGACGAGCAGTACTTC; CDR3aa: CASSYDRDEQYF
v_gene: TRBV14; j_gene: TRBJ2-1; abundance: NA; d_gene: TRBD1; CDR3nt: TGTGCCAGCAGCCAAGCTGGCGGGACAGGGGAGTATGGGGAGCAGTTCTTC; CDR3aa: CASSQAGGTGEYGEQFF
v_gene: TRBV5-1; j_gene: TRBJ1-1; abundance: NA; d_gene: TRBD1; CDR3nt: TGCGCCAGCAGCTTGGAGGGACAGAGTAGGACTGAAGCTTTCTTT; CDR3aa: CASSLEGQSRTEAFF
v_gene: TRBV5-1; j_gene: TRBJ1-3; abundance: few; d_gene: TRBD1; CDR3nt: TGCGCCAGCAGTTGGGGACAGAGCTCTGGAAACACCATATATTTT; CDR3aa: CASSWGQSSGNTIYF
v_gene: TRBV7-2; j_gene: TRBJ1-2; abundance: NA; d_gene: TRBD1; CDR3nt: TGTGCCAGCAGCCTATCGGGACAGGGTTATGGCTACACCTTC; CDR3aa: CASSLSGQGYGYTF
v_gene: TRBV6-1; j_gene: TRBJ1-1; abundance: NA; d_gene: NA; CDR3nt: TGTGCCAGCAGAAAGGAAGGCAGGGCGAACACTGAAGCTTTCTTT; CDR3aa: CASRKEGRANTEAFF
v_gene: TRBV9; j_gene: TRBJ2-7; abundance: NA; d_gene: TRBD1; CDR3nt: TGTGCCAGCAGCCCACAGGGGGCGATTCGCGAGCAGTACTTC; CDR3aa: CASSPQGAIREQYF
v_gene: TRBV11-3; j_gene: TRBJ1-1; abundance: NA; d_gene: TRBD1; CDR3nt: TGTGCCAGCAGCTTAGCAACAGGGGATGTGGCTTTCTTT; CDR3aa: CASSLATGDVAFF
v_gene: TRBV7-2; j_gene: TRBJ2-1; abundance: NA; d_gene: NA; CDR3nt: TGTGCCAGCAGCCGTAGCGGTTCCTACAATGAGCAGTTCTTC; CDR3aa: CASSRSGSYNEQFF
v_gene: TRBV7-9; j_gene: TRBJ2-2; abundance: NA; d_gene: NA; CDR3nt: TGTGCCAGCAGCTTTTTCGCCTCTATCACCGGGGAGCTGTTTTTT; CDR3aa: CASSFFASITGELFF
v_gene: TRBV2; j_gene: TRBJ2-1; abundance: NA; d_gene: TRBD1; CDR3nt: TGTGCCAGCAGTGATTACCCAGGGGGCTTGCAGTTCTTC; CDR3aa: CASSDYPGGLQFF
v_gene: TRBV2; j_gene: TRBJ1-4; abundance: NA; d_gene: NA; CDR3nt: TGTGCCAGCAGCCCAAATGCAGGGCTAAAGCTGTTTTTT; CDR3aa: CASSPNAGLKLFF
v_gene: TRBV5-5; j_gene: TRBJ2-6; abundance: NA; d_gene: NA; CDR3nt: TGTGCCAGCAGCTTCCACCCGGGACTGAAAAACTCTGGGGCCAACGTCCTGACTTTC; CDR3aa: CASSFHPGLKNSGANVLTF
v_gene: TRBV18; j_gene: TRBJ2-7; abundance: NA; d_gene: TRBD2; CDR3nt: TGTGCCAGCTCACCACCAGCGGGAACTTCCTACGAGCAGTACTTC; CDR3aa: CASSPPAGTSYEQYF
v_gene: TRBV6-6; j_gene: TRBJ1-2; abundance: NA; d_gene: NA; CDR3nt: TGTGCCAGCAGTTACTCCGTTCGAGCCACCTCTGGCTACACCTTC; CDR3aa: CASSYSVRATSGYTF
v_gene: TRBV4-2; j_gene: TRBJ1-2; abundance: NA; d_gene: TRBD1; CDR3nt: TGTGCCAGCAGCCAAGCCCCGGGACAGGGTAACTATGGCTACACCTTC; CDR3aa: CASSQAPGQGNYGYTF
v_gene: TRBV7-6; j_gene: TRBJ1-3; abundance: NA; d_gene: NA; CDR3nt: TGTGCCAGCAGCCCTCTGGGGGGGGGAGTCTCTGGAAACACCATATATTTT; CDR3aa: CASSPLGGGVSGNTIYF
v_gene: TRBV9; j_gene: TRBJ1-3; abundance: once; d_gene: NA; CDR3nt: TGTGCCAGCAGCGTAGACTCTGCTGGAAACACCATATATTTT; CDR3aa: CASSVDSAGNTIYF
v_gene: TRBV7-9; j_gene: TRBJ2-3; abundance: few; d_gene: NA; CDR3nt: TGTGCCAGCAGCGCCAGGGGACCAGATACGCAGTATTTT; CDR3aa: CASSARGPDTQYF
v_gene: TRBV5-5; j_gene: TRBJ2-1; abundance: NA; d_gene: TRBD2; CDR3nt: TGTGCCAGCAGCTTGAGTACTAGCGGGGGGGCCTATGAGCAGTTCTTC; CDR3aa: CASSLSTSGGAYEQFF
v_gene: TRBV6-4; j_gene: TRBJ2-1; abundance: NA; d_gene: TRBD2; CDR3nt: TGTGCCAGCAGTGCCTTAGCGGGGGGTCGGAATGAGCAGTTCTTC; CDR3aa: CASSALAGGRNEQFF
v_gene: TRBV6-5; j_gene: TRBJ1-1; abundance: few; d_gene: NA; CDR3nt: TGTGCCAGCAGTTACTCGAATGAAAGAGCCACTGAAGCTTTCTTT; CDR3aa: CASSYSNERATEAFF
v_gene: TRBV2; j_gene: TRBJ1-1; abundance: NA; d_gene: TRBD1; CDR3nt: TGTGCCAGCAGAAAGACAGGGATGAACACTGAAGCTTTCTTT; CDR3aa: CASRKTGMNTEAFF
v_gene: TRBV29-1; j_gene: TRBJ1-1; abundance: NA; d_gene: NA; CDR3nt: TGCAGCGGATCCGGACAGTCGGTGAACACTGAAGCTTTCTTT; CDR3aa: CSGSGQSVNTEAFF
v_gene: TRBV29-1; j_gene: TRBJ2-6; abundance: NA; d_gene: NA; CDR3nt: TGCAGCGTTGATCGCCCAGGGGCTGCTGGGGCCAACGTCCTGACTTTC; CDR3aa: CSVDRPGAAGANVLTF
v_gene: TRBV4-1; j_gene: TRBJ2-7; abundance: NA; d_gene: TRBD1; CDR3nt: TGCGCCAGCAGCTCACCGGGACAGGGCTCCTACGAGCAGTACTTC; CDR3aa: CASSSPGQGSYEQYF
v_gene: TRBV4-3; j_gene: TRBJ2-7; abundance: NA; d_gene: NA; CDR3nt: TGCGCCAGCAGCACAAACAGGGTTGAAGAGCAGTACTTC; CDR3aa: CASSTNRVEEQYF
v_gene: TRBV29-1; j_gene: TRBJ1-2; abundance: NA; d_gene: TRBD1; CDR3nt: TGCAGCGTTGAGACAGGGATGAGTGGCTACACCTTC; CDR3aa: CSVETGMSGYTF
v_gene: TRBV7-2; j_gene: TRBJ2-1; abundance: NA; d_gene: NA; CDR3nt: TGTGCCAGCAGCTTGTTTCTATCTCCTTCCTACAATGAGCAGTTCTTC; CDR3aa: CASSLFLSPSYNEQFF
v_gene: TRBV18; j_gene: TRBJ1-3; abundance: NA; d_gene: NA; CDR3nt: TGTGCCAGCTCACCACTCGACTCTTCCTCTGGAAACACCATATATTTT; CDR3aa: CASSPLDSSSGNTIYF
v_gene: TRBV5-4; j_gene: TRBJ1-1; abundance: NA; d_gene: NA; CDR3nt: TGTGCCAGCAGCTTTCCGGGCGGGGATTTGACTGAAGCTTTCTTT; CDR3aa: CASSFPGGDLTEAFF
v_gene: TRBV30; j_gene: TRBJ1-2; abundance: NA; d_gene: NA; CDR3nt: TGTGCCTGGAGTGTAACCCCCGGACGGGAATATGGCTACACCTTC; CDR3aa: CAWSVTPGREYGYTF
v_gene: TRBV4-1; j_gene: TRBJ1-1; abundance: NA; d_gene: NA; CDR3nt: TGCGCCAGCAGCGCACCGGACCGAGCGGTCACTGAAGCTTTCTTT; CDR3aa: CASSAPDRAVTEAFF
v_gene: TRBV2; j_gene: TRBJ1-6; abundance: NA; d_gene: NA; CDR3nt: TGTGCCAGCAGTACCGGTATTGGAGACGGACTTAATTCACCCCTCCACTTT; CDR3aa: CASSTGIGDGLNSPLHF
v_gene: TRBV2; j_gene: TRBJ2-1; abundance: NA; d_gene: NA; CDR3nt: TGTGCCAGCCGGGAGAGCTCCTACAATGAGCAGTTCTTC; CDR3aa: CASRESSYNEQFF
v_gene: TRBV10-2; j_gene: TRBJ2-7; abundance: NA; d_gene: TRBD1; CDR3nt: TGCGCCAGCAGTGATCCCCACTCCGGGACAGGGGAAGGCGAGCAGTACTTC; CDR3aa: CASSDPHSGTGEGEQYF
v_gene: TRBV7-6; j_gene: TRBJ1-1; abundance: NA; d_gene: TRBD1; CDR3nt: TGTGCCAGCAGCTTCCAGGGGGCAACTGAAGCTTTCTTT; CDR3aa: CASSFQGATEAFF
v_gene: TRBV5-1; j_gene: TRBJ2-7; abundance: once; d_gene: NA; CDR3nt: TGCGCCAGCAGCCGCGGGACTCCCGGATCCTACGAGCAGTACTTC; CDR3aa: CASSRGTPGSYEQYF
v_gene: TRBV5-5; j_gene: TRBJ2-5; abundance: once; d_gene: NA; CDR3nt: TGTGCCAGCAGCTTGGTCAGGGAAGAGACCCAGTACTTC; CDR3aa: CASSLVREETQYF
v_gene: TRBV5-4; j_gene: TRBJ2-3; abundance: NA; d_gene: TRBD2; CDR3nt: TGTGCCAGCAGCTCCACTAGCGGGGGGGCCGGGTGGCAGTATTTT; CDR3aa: CASSSTSGGAGWQYF
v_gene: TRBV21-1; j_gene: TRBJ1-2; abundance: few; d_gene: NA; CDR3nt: TGTGCCAGCAGCCTTCTGGGAGGGGAATCTAACTATGGCTACACCTTC; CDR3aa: CASSLLGGESNYGYTF
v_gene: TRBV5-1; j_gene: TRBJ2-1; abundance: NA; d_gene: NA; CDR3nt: TGCGCCAGCAGCTTTAGTAGTGGGGCCAATGAGCAGTTCTTC; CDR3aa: CASSFSSGANEQFF
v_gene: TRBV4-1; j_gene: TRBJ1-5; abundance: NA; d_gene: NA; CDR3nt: TGCGCCAGCAGCCAAGAGGCAGGGGTCGCCCACAATCAGCCCCAGCATTTT; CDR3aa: CASSQEAGVAHNQPQHF
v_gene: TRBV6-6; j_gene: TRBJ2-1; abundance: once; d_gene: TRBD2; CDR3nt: TGTGCCAGCAGTTTAGGACTAGCGGGGGAGAAATTGTTCTTC; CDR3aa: CASSLGLAGEKLFF
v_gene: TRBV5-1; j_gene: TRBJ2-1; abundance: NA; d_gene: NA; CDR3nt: TGCGCCAGCAGCCCCGGTACTAGCCAGGGCAATGAGCAGTTCTTC; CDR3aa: CASSPGTSQGNEQFF